The rows below give T cell receptor beta chains drawn from one sample of a study of T cells after yellow fever vaccination. Each CDR3 protein is one row after TCRdb ran MiXCR on the 5' RACE reads. The sample yields about 360,000 distinct CDR3 sequences, around 6.5% seen once. Sequenced here: PBMCs, sampled 5 days after the yellow fever booster vaccination. The receptors shown here come from a man younger than 45 who received the YFV17D yellow fever vaccine. CDR3s include the opening cysteine and the closing phenylalanine or tryptophan.

V gene	CDR3 protein
TRBV12-3/TRBV12-4	CASRGEVGIQYF
TRBV7-9	CASSAVEASGSNEQFF
TRBV29-1	CSVPGLPTPGHFYGYTF
TRBV4-1	CASSQGTSRITDTQYF
TRBV7-2	CASSPGSTGAYEQYF
TRBV20-1	CSARDIRGGNNEQFF
TRBV7-3	CASSLGGPAGELFF
TRBV5-1	CASTTGGIPTEQYF
TRBV9	CASSVDRREGYNEQFF
TRBV10-3	CAIRRTDTEAFF